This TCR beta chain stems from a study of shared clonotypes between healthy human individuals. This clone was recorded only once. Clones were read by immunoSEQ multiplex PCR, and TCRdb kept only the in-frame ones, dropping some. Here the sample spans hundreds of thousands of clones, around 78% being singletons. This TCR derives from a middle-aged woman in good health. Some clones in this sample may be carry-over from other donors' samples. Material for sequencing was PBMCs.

The CDR3 loop is CASSSTWEASYEQYF. Here the CDR3 DNA reads TGTGCCAGCAGCTCCACCTGGGAGGCCTCCTACGAGCAGTACTTC. The chain carries TRBV6-5 and TRBJ2-7; TRBD2 is a possible D gene (6 bases). This CDR3 has 15 amino acids. The V gene lost 6 bases and the J gene lost 0 bases, with 15 bases spanning the gap. Germline loops: CDR1 MNHEY, CDR2 SVGAGI.